This T cell receptor (beta chain) was captured in a study of T cell responses to AZD1222 COVID-19 vaccine. General observations from the study: Spike-wide coverage was observed for vaccine-associated CD4 TCRs, with dominant responses at 160-218 and 743-854.

On this clone: The antigen remains undetermined.

Pooling covered second doses at about 4 or about 12 weeks. The assay was immunoSEQ multiplex PCR, and TCRdb's table has in-frame clones only and misses some. In the table there are around 160,000 clones, about 92% of which are singletons. V lost 5 bases to trimming and J lost 3 bases, with 22 bases between them. The germline gives CDR1 MNHNY, CDR2 SVGAGI (reference sequence). The CDR3 sequence is 17 residues long. Sequencing was performed on peripheral blood, taken 28 days after the second AZD1222 dose. The sequence was collected from an adult who received the AZD1222 COVID-19 vaccine. The chain employs TRBV6-6 and TRBJ1-2; tentative D call: TRBD1 (5 bases). CDR3 sequence reads: CASSPQRSREKDYGYTF. The CDR3 DNA reads as TGTGCCAGCAGTCCCCAGAGGAGCAGGGAGAAAGACTATGGCTACACCTTC.